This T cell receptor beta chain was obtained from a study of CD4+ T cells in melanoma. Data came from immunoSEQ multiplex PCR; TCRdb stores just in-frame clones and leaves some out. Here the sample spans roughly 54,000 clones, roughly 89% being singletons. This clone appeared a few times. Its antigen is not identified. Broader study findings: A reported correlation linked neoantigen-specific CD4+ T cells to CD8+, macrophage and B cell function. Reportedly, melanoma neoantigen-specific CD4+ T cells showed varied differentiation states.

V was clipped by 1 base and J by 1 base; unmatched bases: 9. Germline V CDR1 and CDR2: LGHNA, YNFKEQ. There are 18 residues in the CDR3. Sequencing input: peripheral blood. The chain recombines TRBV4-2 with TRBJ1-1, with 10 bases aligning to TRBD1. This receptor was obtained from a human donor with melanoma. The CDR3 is CASSQGTGGWNGNTEAFF. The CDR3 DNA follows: TGTGCCAGCAGCCAAGGGACAGGGGGTTGGAACGGGAACACTGAAGCTTTCTTT.